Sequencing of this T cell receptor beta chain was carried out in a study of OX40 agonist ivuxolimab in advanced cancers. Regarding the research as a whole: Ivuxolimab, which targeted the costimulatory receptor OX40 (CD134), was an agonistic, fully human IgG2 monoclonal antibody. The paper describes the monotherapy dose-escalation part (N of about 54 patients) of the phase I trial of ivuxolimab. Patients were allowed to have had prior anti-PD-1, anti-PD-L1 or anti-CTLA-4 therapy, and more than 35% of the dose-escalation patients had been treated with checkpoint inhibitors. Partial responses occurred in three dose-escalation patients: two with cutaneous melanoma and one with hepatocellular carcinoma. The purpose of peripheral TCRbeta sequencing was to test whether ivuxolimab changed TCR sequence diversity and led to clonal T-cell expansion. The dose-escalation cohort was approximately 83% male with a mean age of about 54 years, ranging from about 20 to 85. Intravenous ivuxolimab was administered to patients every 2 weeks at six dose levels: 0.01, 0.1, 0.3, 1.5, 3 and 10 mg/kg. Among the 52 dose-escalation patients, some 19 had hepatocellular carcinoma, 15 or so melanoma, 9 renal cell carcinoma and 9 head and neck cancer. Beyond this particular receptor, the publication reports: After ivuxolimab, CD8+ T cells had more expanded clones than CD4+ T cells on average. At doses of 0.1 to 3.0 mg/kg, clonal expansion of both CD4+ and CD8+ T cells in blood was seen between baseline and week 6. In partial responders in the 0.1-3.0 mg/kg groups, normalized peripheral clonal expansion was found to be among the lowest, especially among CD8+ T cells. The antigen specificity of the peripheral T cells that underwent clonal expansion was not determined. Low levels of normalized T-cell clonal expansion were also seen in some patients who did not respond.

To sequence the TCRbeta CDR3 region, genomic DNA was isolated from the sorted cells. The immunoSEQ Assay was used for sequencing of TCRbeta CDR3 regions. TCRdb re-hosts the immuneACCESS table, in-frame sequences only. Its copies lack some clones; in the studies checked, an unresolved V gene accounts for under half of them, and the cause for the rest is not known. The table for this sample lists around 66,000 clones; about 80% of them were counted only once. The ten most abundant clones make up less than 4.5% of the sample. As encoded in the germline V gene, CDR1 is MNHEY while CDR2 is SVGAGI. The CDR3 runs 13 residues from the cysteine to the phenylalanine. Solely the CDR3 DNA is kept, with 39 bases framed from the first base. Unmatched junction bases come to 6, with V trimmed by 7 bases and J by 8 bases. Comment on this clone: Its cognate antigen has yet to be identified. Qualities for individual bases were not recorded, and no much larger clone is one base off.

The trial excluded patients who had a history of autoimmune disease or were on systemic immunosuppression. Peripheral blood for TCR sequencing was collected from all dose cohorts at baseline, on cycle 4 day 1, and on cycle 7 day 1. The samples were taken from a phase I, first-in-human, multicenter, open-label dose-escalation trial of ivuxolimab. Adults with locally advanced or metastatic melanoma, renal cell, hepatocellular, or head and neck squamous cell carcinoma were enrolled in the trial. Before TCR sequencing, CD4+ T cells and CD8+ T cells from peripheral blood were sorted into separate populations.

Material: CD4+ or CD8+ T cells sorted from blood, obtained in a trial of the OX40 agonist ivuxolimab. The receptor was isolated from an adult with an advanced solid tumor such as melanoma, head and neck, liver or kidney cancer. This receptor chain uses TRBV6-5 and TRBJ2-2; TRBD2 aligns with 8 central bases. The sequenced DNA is TGTGCCAGCACGGGGGGGATGAAGGGGGAGCTGTTTTTT. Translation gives CASTGGMKGELFF.